A single sample is the source of the 20 T cell receptor beta chains below, sequenced in a study of shared clonotypes between healthy human individuals. Here immunoSEQ multiplex PCR was the method, and the copy in TCRdb shows in-frame clones only, minus some. The sample has around 2.5 million clones; approximately 94% are singletons. What was sequenced was naive CD4+ T cells from PBMCs. Subset meaning: CD45RA+ positively selected. The source of these receptors is a man aged 18 to 29 in good health. Some clones in this sample may be carry-over from other donors' samples.

In its sample, this clone was seen once. This rearrangement joins TRBV5-1 to TRBJ1-2; D remains unclear. CDR3 length: 14 residues. Trimming pared 4 bases from V and 5 bases from J, leaving 15 bases between. CDR1 SGHRS and CDR2 YFSETQ come from the germline V gene. The CDR3 DNA reads TGCGCCAGCAGCCCGGGAGGGCTGGGGTATGGCTACACCTTC. Translation: CASSPGGLGYGYTF.

V usage is TRBV4-3 and J usage is TRBJ2-7; TRBD2 aligns across 10 bases. Germline CDR1 and CDR2: LGHNA and YSLEER. The J segment lost 0 bases and the V segment lost 3 bases, leaving 5 bases of the junction unmatched. The CDR3 length is 16 residues. The CDR3 region is CASSQQLAGNSYEQYF. The CDR3 DNA follows: TGCGCCAGCAGCCAGCAACTAGCGGGAAACTCCTACGAGCAGTACTTC.

The V gene is TRBV5-1, the J gene TRBJ2-7; D is possibly TRBD2 (6 bases). The germline gives CDR1 SGHRS, CDR2 YFSETQ. The CDR3 spans 15 residues. The ends were cut back, 0 bases at V and 3 bases at J, with 13 bases in the middle. The CDR3 sequence is CASSLGGTDDYEQYF. The CDR3 region has the DNA TGCGCCAGCAGCTTGGGCGGGACCGATGACTACGAGCAGTACTTC.

The chain links TRBV28 to TRBJ1-3; tentatively, D is TRBD1 (6 bases). CDR3 length: 15 residues. V lost 6 bases, J lost 0 bases, and 12 bases lay in between. Germline CDR1 MDHEN, CDR2 SYDVKM. The CDR3 loop reads CASRSDRFSGNTIYF. For the CDR3, the DNA is TGTGCCAGCAGGTCGGACAGATTCTCTGGAAACACCATATATTTT.

The genes are TRBV9 and TRBJ2-3; 13 bases are shared with TRBD2. With V trimmed by 4 bases and J by 3 bases, 5 bases remained unmatched. Germline V gene lookup returns CDR1 SGDLS and CDR2 YYNGEE. This CDR3 has 16 residues. The CDR3 DNA sequence: TGTGCCAGCAGCTCGGGACTAGCGGGGAGGACAGATACGCAGTATTTT. This codes for CASSSGLAGRTDTQYF.

Regarding this clone: A read error may produce the germline difference seen at one junction end. The sample carries other DNA sequences with the same CDR3. The rearrangement uses TRBV2 and TRBJ2-5; D remains unclear. The germline gives CDR1 SNHLY, CDR2 FYNNEI. This CDR3 region has 15 residues. This chain's CDR3 is CASRIGQPAEETQYF. Here the CDR3 DNA reads TGTGCCAGCAGGATCGGCCAGCCAGCCGAAGAAACCCAGTACTTC.

This clone was counted a single time. This rearrangement joins TRBV7-9 to TRBJ2-7, with 8 bases identical to TRBD2. Germline trimming cut 5 bases from V and 6 bases from J; bases unmatched to any gene: 9. The CDR3 runs to 14 residues. Germline V gives CDR1 SEHNR, CDR2 FQNEAQ (reference sequence). Written as DNA, the CDR3 is TGTGCCAGCAGCCGAAGCGGGGGCGGCTTCGAGCAGTACTTC. Translating gives CASSRSGGGFEQYF.

This sequence joins TRBV11-3 and TRBJ1-2; weak D call: TRBD1 (5 bases). The CDR3 consists of 16 residues. Trimming took off 2 bases at V and 4 bases at J, with 17 bases between the two ends. Germline lookup yields CDR1 SGHNT and CDR2 YENEEA. The CDR3: CASSLPTTGRGYGYTF. The CDR3 DNA sequence: TGTGCCAGCAGCTTACCCACGACGGGGCGGGGCTATGGCTACACCTTC.

J is TRBJ2-3 and V is TRBV11-2; 10 nucleotides align to TRBD2. Trimming cost V 5 bases and J 0 bases; bases outside gene matches: 5. The CDR3 length is 16 residues. Germline V gene data show CDR1 as SGHAT and CDR2 as FQNNGV. CDR3 bases: TGTGCCAGCAGCCGAAGGACTAGCGGTAGCACAGATACGCAGTATTTT. Its protein product is CASSRRTSGSTDTQYF.

V is TRBV9 and J is TRBJ1-5; perhaps TRBD1 as D (6 bases). V was clipped by 4 bases and J by 3 bases, with 14 bases between them. The CDR3 has 15 amino acids. Germline CDR1 and CDR2: SGDLS and YYNGEE. The CDR3 here is CASSSQDSDNQPQHF. As DNA, the CDR3 is TGTGCCAGCAGCTCCCAGGACAGTGACAATCAGCCCCAGCATTTT.

This clone was found a few times. V and J are TRBV11-2 and TRBJ2-7; D remains ambiguous. The CDR3 is 13 residues long. V lost 1 base and J lost 6, with 10 bases in between. Germline-derived CDR1 and CDR2 are SGHAT and FQNNGV. The CDR3 loop is CASSLGLPLEQYF. CDR3 in DNA: TGTGCCAGCAGCTTAGGACTCCCACTCGAGCAGTACTTC.

The chain carries TRBV5-1 and TRBJ2-7, with 9 nucleotides matching TRBD1. The CDR3 totals 14 residues. Germline CDR1 reads SGHRS; CDR2 reads YFSETQ. The V gene end was trimmed by 4 bases and the J gene end by 5 bases; junction bases not matched to a gene: 7. This chain's CDR3 is CASSPGTGRHEQYF. CDR3 coding DNA: TGCGCCAGCAGCCCCGGGACAGGGCGGCACGAGCAGTACTTC.

To note about this clone: Within the sample, other DNA sequences also encode this same CDR3. This sequence joins TRBV5-1 and TRBJ1-1, with a tentative D call TRBD1 (6 bases). The germline CDR1 and CDR2 sequences are SGHRS and YFSETQ. V was cut by 1 base and J by 1 base, with 8 bases left in between. This CDR3 contains 14 residues. CDR3 residues: CASSLMDRNTEAFF. CDR3 DNA sequence: TGCGCCAGCAGCTTGATGGACAGGAACACTGAAGCTTTCTTT.

The chain recombines TRBV28 with TRBJ1-1; no clear D. CDR1 MDHEN and CDR2 SYDVKM come from the germline V gene. The CDR3 has 15 amino acids. Trimming removed 5 bases at V and 1 base at J, with 14 bases between. The CDR3, as DNA: TGTGCCAGCAGTCCCCCCTTTTACAAGAACACTGAAGCTTTCTTT. Encoded protein: CASSPPFYKNTEAFF.

The gene calls are TRBV5-1 and TRBJ2-3; maybe TRBD2 (6 bases). The length of the CDR3 is 15 residues. V was clipped by 6 bases and J by 0 bases, with 14 bases between them. CDR1 is SGHRS, CDR2 YFSETQ, per germline. The CDR3 sequence is CASTEGGGSTDTQYF. The CDR3 DNA sequence: TGCGCCAGCACCGAGGGAGGCGGGAGCACAGATACGCAGTATTTT.

The chain employs TRBV28 and TRBJ1-3; TRBD1 might be the D (6 bases). The germline V gene encodes CDR1 MDHEN and CDR2 SYDVKM. The CDR3 spans 20 residues. Trimming removed 7 bases from V and 4 bases from J, with 32 bases in between. CDR3 DNA sequence: TGTGCCAGCACCCGGGCTGGGATACAGGGTTCTCCGACTTCGGGAAACACCATATATTTT. Amino acids: CASTRAGIQGSPTSGNTIYF. The full variable domain, rest sourced from reference TRBV28 and TRBJ1-3, is DVKVTQSSRYLVKRTGEKVFLECVQDMDHENMFWYRQDPGLGLRLIYFSYDVKMKEKGDIPEGYSVSREKKERFSLILESASTNQTSMYLCASTRAGIQGSPTSGNTIYFGEGSWLTVV.

The chain combines TRBV7-9 with TRBJ2-2, with 8 bases identical to TRBD2. This CDR3 comprises 15 residues. The germline V gene encodes CDR1 SEHNR and CDR2 FQNEAQ (reference sequence). V lost 5 bases, J lost 7 bases, and 9 bases stayed unmatched. The CDR3 bases are TGTGCCAGCAGCGAGGTAGCGGGAACCGTCGGGGAGCTGTTTTTT. It translates to CASSEVAGTVGELFF. Full variable domain (missing parts from reference TRBV7-9 and TRBJ2-2): DTGVSQNPRHKITKRGQNVTFRCDPISEHNRLYWYRQTLGQGPEFLTYFQNEAQLEKSRLLSDRFSAERPKGSFSTLEIQRTEQGDSAMYLCASSEVAGTVGELFFGEGSRLTVL.

This chain connects TRBV5-5 to TRBJ1-3, with no clear D. The germline gives CDR1 SGHKS, CDR2 YYEKEE (reference sequence). Trimming left V 2 bases short and J 0 bases short, with 12 bases between. The CDR3 has 16 amino acids. In nucleotides, the CDR3 is TGTGCCAGCAGCTTCATCCCGAGGGACTCTGGAAACACCATATATTTT. Its translation is CASSFIPRDSGNTIYF.

This chain connects TRBV28 to TRBJ2-1; 7 nucleotides line up with TRBD1. The CDR3 totals 13 residues. Germline CDR1 is MDHEN and CDR2 is SYDVKM. V dropped 6 bases and J dropped 8; count of bases not matched to a gene: 7. In DNA form, the CDR3 reads TGTGCCAGCAGCCGGACAGGTACTGATGAGCAGTTCTTC. Amino acid sequence: CASSRTGTDEQFF. Using reference TRBV28 and TRBJ2-1 for the parts outside the CDR3, the full variable domain is DVKVTQSSRYLVKRTGEKVFLECVQDMDHENMFWYRQDPGLGLRLIYFSYDVKMKEKGDIPEGYSVSREKKERFSLILESASTNQTSMYLCASSRTGTDEQFFGPGTRLTVL.

The rearrangement links TRBV5-6 to TRBJ1-1, with a tentative D call TRBD1 (5 bases). V was clipped by 0 bases and J by 3 bases, with 18 bases between them. This CDR3 contains 17 residues. CDR1 SGHDT and CDR2 YYEEEE come from the germline V gene. CDR3 sequence reads: CASSLEWGGFQDTEAFF. For the CDR3, the DNA is TGTGCCAGCAGCTTGGAATGGGGCGGATTCCAGGACACTGAAGCTTTCTTT.